This TCR beta chain appears in the sequencing data of a study of cytomegalovirus exposure and HLA in healthy donors. Overall study: Around 86 million unique TCRs, all from HLA-typed donors, were included in an early release of the data.

PCR amplification relied on 60 Vbeta primers (plus 13 Jbeta primers). The protocol was immunoSEQ multiplex PCR, while the TCRdb copy is restricted to in-frame clones and leaves out a portion. The sample holds about 160,000 clones, about 76% seen once. General study findings and limits: In a later analysis, a missense DCLRE1C variant was linked to TCR beta V- and J-gene trimming. The authors enumerated over 150 TCR beta chains as linked to cytomegalovirus.

The donors gave bone marrow, and they were healthy. Concerning this clone: Antigen specificity is unknown.

Input material: PBMCs. The TCR comes from a female donor in good health and CMV-seronegative.

CDR3 amino acids: CASATGGRSEAFF. For the CDR3, the DNA is TGTGCCAGTGCGACAGGGGGCAGGTCTGAAGCTTTCTTT. The V gene is TRBV2, the J gene TRBJ1-1; TRBD1 aligns across 10 bases. Germline loops: CDR1 SNHLY, CDR2 FYNNEI. This CDR3 contains 13 residues. Germline trimming cut 9 bases from V and 6 bases from J; bases unmatched to any gene: 7.